This entry is about one TCR beta chain. Its antigen is not known. Compared with germline, one end of the junction differs, possibly owing to a read error. Specified time point: patch test 1, 2 weeks after DPC sensitization. Noted treatment: therapeutic diphenylcyclopropenone sensitization with weekly scalp DPC. The source of the sample is a study of human T cells and chemical hapten exposure. Study-wide results and limits: DPC sensitization did not alter TCRs above 1 in 1000 frequency.

CDR1 and CDR2 from the germline V gene are MDHEN and SYDVKM. This CDR3 region has 15 residues. TCRdb recomputed calls from the RACE reads with MiXCR, one row per CDR3 protein. The data show approximately 350,000 distinct CDR3 sequences, with roughly 6.9% seen just once and 7.5% to 9% held by the top ten. The specimen comprised whole blood, sampled in connection with sensitization to the hapten diphenylcyclopropenone (DPC). This TCR came from a woman younger than 30 with alopecia areata. Some clones in this sample may be carry-over from other donors' samples. V gene TRBV28 combines with J gene TRBJ1-2; 10 nucleotides match TRBD1. The CDR3 DNA reads TGTGCCAGCAGTTTACTCCCCGGGACAGGGGTTTGGCCTGGTTTC. It is translated as CASSLLPGTGVWPGF.